What follows describes a single T cell receptor (beta chain). Which antigen it targets is not known. No base qualities exist here, and no much larger clone lies one base off it. The data originate from a study of blood T cell repertoires in COVID-19 (TCRdb year 2020). Looking at the study overall: The collaborator samples originated in the United States, Italy and Spain and spanned the acute and convalescent phases of COVID-19. The prospective study material was composed of cDNA or gDNA derived from T cells, B-cell-depleted T cells, or PBMCs. Deeply sampled blood TCRbeta repertoires from subjects exposed to, actively infected with, or recovered from COVID-19 were included in the dataset. The repertoires were released in a freely available public database meant as a resource for research on the immune response to SARS-CoV-2. Samples came from the ongoing ImmuneRACE study (first 160 participants) plus 1,254 subjects from 6 global collaborators. The sample metadata nearly always contained a de-identified subject ID, COVID-19 status, age in years and sex. HLA class I and class II types, where available, came from metadata supplied by the sample provider rather than from assay-based typing.

Whole blood was collected in K2EDTA tubes by collaborating institutions according to the institutions' own protocols. For TCRbeta analysis, collaborator samples were shipped as frozen whole blood, as isolated PBMCs, or as DNA extracted from either sample type. The full study reports these points: The amount of clinical and demographic metadata varied by source and participant and was provided uncurated.

In the germline V gene (reference sequence), CDR1 corresponds to LGHDT and CDR2 to YNNKEL. The germline V and J ends show losses of 4 bases and 6 bases respectively, and no gene match explains 7 bases of the junction. The cysteine opens and the phenylalanine closes a CDR3 of 15 amino acids. CDR3 DNA only is kept here, 45 bases in frame from base 1. TCRbeta CDR3 regions were amplified from genomic DNA using the immunoSEQ Assay, a bias-controlled multiplex PCR. In the authors' own workflow: Nucleated cell counts per sample were estimated from amplification of reference gene primers within the assay. To quantify the absolute abundance of each unique TCRbeta CDR3 rearrangement, sequence reads were collapsed and filtered. For each sample, productive Simpson clonality was calculated as the square root of Simpson's diversity index over productive rearrangements. The source is immuneACCESS, and TCRdb retained only in-frame sequences with V and J called. Part of the clones is not carried over; for the studies checked, unresolved V genes explain less than half of this, and the remainder is unexplained. Clone size and the V and J calls come from that table; the DNA yielded D and trimming. The table for this sample lists roughly 250,000 clones; 65% to 85% of them were counted only once. The top ten clones comprise more than 5.5% of the sample.

The source material was peripheral blood. The chain is made from TRBV3-1 (or the pseudogene TRBV3-2) and TRBJ1-3; TRBD1 lines up with 9 middle nucleotides. This TCR was recovered from a human donor in a cohort sampled during active COVID-19. In nucleotide form, the sequence is TGTGCCAGCAGCCCCGGGACAGGGTACGAAAACACCATATATTTT. The translation is CASSPGTGYENTIYF.